Listed here are 17 T cell receptor beta chains from one sample, sequenced in a study of identical twins. TCRdb fed the 5' RACE reads into MiXCR, producing one record per CDR3 protein. The sample carries approximately 630,000 distinct CDR3 sequences, roughly 7.2% recorded once. The same sample was also studied in work on yellow fever vaccine responses in identical twins.

The sequencing sample was made of PBMCs. Receptors were obtained from a woman under 30 in good health.

This clonotype was detected many times. The chain carries TRBV4-1 and TRBJ2-5; D is possibly TRBD2 (7 bases). Germline V gives CDR1 MGHRA, CDR2 YSYEKL. V shed 3 bases and J shed 3 bases, with 17 bases lying between them. This CDR3 contains 16 residues. Here the CDR3 DNA reads TGCGCCAGCAGCCAGCCTTTTCGGGGGGCGAAAGAGACCCAGTACTTC. Amino acids: CASSQPFRGAKETQYF.

The rearrangement links TRBV28 to TRBJ2-7; 12 bases are a match to TRBD1. The CDR3 sequence is 16 residues long. Germline-derived CDR1 and CDR2 are MDHEN and SYDVKM. In DNA, the CDR3 is TGTGCTGCAGGGACAGGGGGCACGTCGGTTCTCTACGAGCAGTACTTC. Protein sequence: CAAGTGGTSVLYEQYF.

The table lists this clonotype with a few counts. The V gene is TRBV5-1, the J gene TRBJ2-1, with 7 bases identical to TRBD1. V gave up 5 bases and J gave up 5 bases; unmatched junction bases: 7. Germline CDR1 reads SGHRS; CDR2 reads YFSETQ. The CDR3 length is 14 residues. CDR3 region: CASRIGTENNEQFF. The CDR3 DNA reads as TGCGCCAGCAGAATAGGGACAGAAAACAATGAGCAGTTCTTC. Full variable domain (rest looked up from reference TRBV5-1 and TRBJ2-1): KAGVTQTPRYLIKTRGQQVTLSCSPISGHRSVSWYQQTPGQGLQFLFEYFSETQRNKGNFPGRFSGRQFSNSRSEMNVSTLELGDSALYLCASRIGTENNEQFFGPGTRLTVL.

The chain has TRBV6-1 and TRBJ1-1; TRBD1 is a possible D gene (6 bases). CDR1 MNHNS and CDR2 SASEGT come from the germline V gene. The CDR3 contains 11 residues. Trimming stripped 7 bases from V and 11 bases from J, with 14 bases between. CDR3 sequence (DNA): TGTGCCAGCATCAGGGGCGGAGACGCTTTCTTT. Translation: CASIRGGDAFF.

This clonotype came up a few times. The J gene is TRBJ2-3, the V gene TRBV3-1; TRBD2 is a possible D gene (6 bases). The germline CDR1 and CDR2 sequences are LGHDT and YNNKEL (reference sequence). The ends were cut back, 2 bases at V and 1 base at J, with 16 bases in the middle. There are 17 residues in the CDR3. This CDR3 is CASSQQERRRGTDTQYF. CDR3 DNA sequence: TGTGCCAGCAGCCAACAGGAGCGGAGGAGGGGCACAGATACGCAGTATTTT.

V gene TRBV15 combines with J gene TRBJ2-7; perhaps TRBD2 as D (5 bases). Germline lookup yields CDR1 LNHNV and CDR2 YYDKDF (reference sequence). Between the trimmed V and J ends, which lost 1 base and 7 bases, there was a span of 11 bases. This CDR3 has 13 residues. CDR3 nucleotides: TGTGCCACCAGCAGAGGGACTTCGGGGGAGCAGTACTTC. This translates into CATSRGTSGEQYF.

V is TRBV27 and J is TRBJ1-2; D perhaps matches TRBD1 (5 bases). The V end was cut by 6 bases, the J end by 5 bases, with 16 bases between. The CDR3 loop spans 14 amino acids. Per the germline V gene, CDR1 is MNHEY and CDR2 is SMNVEV (reference sequence). CDR3 region: CASRGTGRLYGYTF. The CDR3, as DNA: TGTGCCAGCAGGGGCACGGGACGGTTATATGGCTACACCTTC.

V is TRBV12-3 or TRBV12-4 and J is TRBJ2-3; 9 bases fit TRBD2. This CDR3 has 16 residues. J gave up 4 bases and V 5 bases, and 10 bases lay outside the gene matches. The CDR3 here is CASSGGTSTWPDTQYF. The DNA of the CDR3 is TGTGCCAGCAGTGGGGGGACTAGCACTTGGCCAGATACGCAGTATTTT.

There are a few counts of this clonotype. The chain combines TRBV7-6 with TRBJ1-5; no reliable D call. Per germline, CDR1 SGHVS and CDR2 FNYEAQ. V lost 4 bases and J lost 9, with 10 bases in between. The CDR3 spans 12 residues. In DNA form, the CDR3 reads TGTGCCAGCAGCTCCCCGGGTTGGCCCCAGCATTTT. Its protein product is CASSSPGWPQHF.

This clonotype was seen only a few times. V gene TRBV27 combines with J gene TRBJ2-1, with 12 bases aligning to TRBD2. This CDR3 contains 16 residues. The V gene end was trimmed by 4 bases and the J gene end by 15 bases; junction bases not matched to a gene: 16. Germline loops: CDR1 MNHEY, CDR2 SMNVEV (reference sequence). Here the CDR3 reads CASSYGARTSGNRLFF. CDR3 nucleotide sequence: TGTGCCAGCAGTTATGGGGCGAGGACTAGCGGGAATAGGCTGTTCTTC.

This clonotype has at least ten counts. The chain links TRBV5-6 to TRBJ1-4; 7 bases line up with TRBD1. The length of the CDR3 is 15 residues. Germline loops: CDR1 SGHDT, CDR2 YYEEEE. V shed 6 bases and J 5 bases; nucleotides not matched to a gene: 10. This CDR3 is CASTLRQGGNEKLFF. The CDR3 region has the DNA TGTGCCAGCACACTCCGACAGGGAGGAAATGAAAAACTGTTTTTT. The entire variable domain, with the rest obtained from reference TRBV5-6 and TRBJ1-4, is as follows: DAGVTQSPTHLIKTRGQQVTLRCSPKSGHDTVSWYQQALGQGPQFIFQYYEEEERQRGNFPDRFSGHQFPNYSSELNVNALLLGDSALYLCASTLRQGGNEKLFFGSGTQLSVL.

In nucleotides, the CDR3 is TGCAGTGCAAAGCGCGCCGCGGGTACGCAGTATTTT. Amino acid sequence: CSAKRAAGTQYF. This rearrangement joins TRBV20-1 to TRBJ2-3; maybe TRBD2 (5 bases). The V and J ends lost 6 bases and 8 bases respectively, with 15 bases between them. The CDR3 is 12 amino acids. Germline lookup yields CDR1 DFQATT and CDR2 SNEGSKA (reference sequence).

This clonotype has more than one count but fewer than ten. The rearrangement links TRBV6-1 to TRBJ2-3, with 7 bases lining up with TRBD1. Looked up from germline, CDR1 is MNHNS and CDR2 is SASEGT. V shed 6 bases and J 4 bases; nucleotides not matched to a gene: 7. The CDR3 is made up of 14 amino acids. CDR3 region: CASRHQTGADTQYF. CDR3 sequence (DNA): TGTGCCAGCAGACACCAAACAGGGGCAGATACGCAGTATTTT.

This clonotype was seen a few times. The V call is TRBV6-2 or TRBV6-3, the J call TRBJ2-3; 11 positions match TRBD2. The CDR3 is 18 residues long. The germline V gene encodes CDR1 MNHEY and CDR2 SVGEGT. Trimming cost V 7 bases and J 4 bases; bases outside gene matches: 16. The CDR3 sequence: CASTIYPLTSGVADTQYF. The CDR3 nucleotides read TGTGCCAGCACCATTTACCCCCTGACTAGCGGGGTAGCAGATACGCAGTATTTT.

J is TRBJ2-5 and V is TRBV4-1, with a weak D call TRBD1 (5 bases). This CDR3 spans 14 amino acids. V dropped 1 base and J dropped 2 bases, with 8 bases sitting between them. The germline gives CDR1 MGHRA, CDR2 YSYEKL. The CDR3 DNA reads TGCGCCAGCAGCCAAGGACAGCTTCAAGAGACCCAGTACTTC. This sequence encodes CASSQGQLQETQYF.

The chain has TRBV29-1 and TRBJ1-1, with 11 bases fitting TRBD1. Trimming cost V 7 bases and J 0 bases; bases outside gene matches: 7. Germline V CDR1 and CDR2: SQVTM, ANQGSEA. This CDR3 has 15 residues. CDR3 nucleotide sequence: TGCAGCGCTATCCGGGACAGGGGGATGAACACTGAAGCTTTCTTT. Its translation: CSAIRDRGMNTEAFF.

This clonotype appeared a few times. The chain employs TRBV7-9 and TRBJ2-6; TRBD1 aligns across 7 bases. The trim removed 9 bases at V and 4 bases at J, leaving 9 bases unmatched. From germline, CDR1 is SEHNR and CDR2 FQNEAQ (reference sequence). The CDR3 loop spans 15 amino acids. This CDR3 is CASGSGGIGANVLTF. For the CDR3, the DNA is TGTGCCAGTGGGTCAGGGGGTATCGGGGCCAACGTCCTGACTTTC.